This TCR beta chain comes out of a study of OX40 agonist ivuxolimab in advanced cancers. Study background: Recorded diagnoses for dose-escalation patients were hepatocellular carcinoma, melanoma, renal cell or head and neck cancer. Study-level results: Patients who responded partially at 0.1-3.0 mg/kg showed clonal expansion ranking among the lowest. Dose levels from 0.1 to 3.0 mg/kg saw CD4+ and CD8+ blood T cells expand clonally by week 6.

Trimming left V 5 bases short and J 1 base short, with 11 bases between. Germline assignment: CDR1 SGHTA and CDR2 FQGNSA. This CDR3 is 14 amino acids long. Autoimmune disease history or systemic immunosuppression barred patients. As regards this clone: What it recognizes is unknown. Different DNA sequences within this sample yield the same CDR3.

Method: immunoSEQ multiplex PCR; TCRdb's copy keeps in-frame clones and lacks some. The table includes under 70,000 clones, 80% to 90% detected once. This sequence originates from an adult with an advanced solid tumor such as melanoma, head and neck, liver or kidney cancer. The specimen comprised CD4+ or CD8+ T cells sorted from blood, sampled in a trial of the OX40 agonist ivuxolimab. V usage is TRBV7-2 and J usage is TRBJ1-1; perhaps TRBD1 as D (5 bases). The CDR3 nucleotides read TGTGCCAGCAGCCTCGGGACGGCGAACACTGAAGCTTTCTTT. It encodes CASSLGTANTEAFF.